This TCR beta chain was found in a study of cytomegalovirus exposure and HLA in healthy donors. General study findings and limits: Subsequent analysis of the roughly 120 validation repertoires found a tendency for first-cohort TCR clusters to co-occur.

Germline V gene lookup returns CDR1 SNHLY and CDR2 FYNNEI. The V end lost 6 bases, the J end lost 4 bases, and 12 bases lay between the germline ends. The CDR3 length is 13 residues. This clone was counted a single time. Its antigen remains unknown. The protocol was immunoSEQ multiplex PCR, while the TCRdb copy is restricted to in-frame clones and leaves out a portion. The sample comprises around 140,000 clones, about 94% of which are singletons, and around 1.9% rests with the top ten. The sequence was collected from a man aged 18 to 30 in good health and CMV-seropositive. This chain links TRBV2 with TRBJ1-2; D call uncertain. Sequenced: PBMCs. CDR3 nucleotides: TGTGCCAGCAGGGGTTTAGAGGGCTATGGCTACACCTTC. The encoded protein is CASRGLEGYGYTF.